One and the same sample provided the 4 T cell receptor beta chains below, sequenced in a study of cytomegalovirus exposure and HLA in healthy donors. The primer mix had 60 Vbeta and 13 Jbeta primers. Repertoires were generated with immunoSEQ multiplex PCR, while TCRdb's copy carries only in-frame clones and drops some. The sample lists about 190,000 clones; around 87% were seen once. The sequenced sample consisted of PBMCs. These receptors came from a man younger than 45 in good health and CMV-seronegative.

J is TRBJ1-5 and V is TRBV28; D remains ambiguous. The CDR3 totals 11 residues. CDR1 is MDHEN, CDR2 SYDVKM, per germline. The germline V and J ends were trimmed by 4 bases and 6 bases, with 4 bases remaining between them. This chain's CDR3 is CASSSGQPQHF. For the CDR3, the DNA is TGTGCCAGCAGTTCGGGTCAGCCCCAGCATTTT.

This sequence joins TRBV7-8 and TRBJ1-1; 7 nucleotides line up with TRBD1. The CDR3 has 14 residues. Trimming took 1 base from V and 2 from J; bases not matched to a gene: 1. CDR1 is SGHVS and CDR2 is FQNEAQ in the germline V gene. CDR3 in amino acids: CASSLGGGNTEAFF. The CDR3 nucleotides are TGTGCCAGCAGCTTAGGAGGGGGCAACACTGAAGCTTTCTTT.

The chain has TRBV19 and TRBJ2-6; TRBD1 might be the D (6 bases). The V end lost 5 bases, the J end lost 3 bases, and 23 bases lay between the germline ends. CDR3 length: 19 residues. From germline, CDR1 is LNHDA and CDR2 SQIVND (reference sequence). CDR3 protein: CASSHPYQYRVGGANVLTF. In DNA form, the CDR3 reads TGTGCCAGTAGTCATCCCTACCAATACAGGGTTGGTGGGGCCAACGTCCTGACTTTC. The entire variable domain, with the rest obtained from reference TRBV19 and TRBJ2-6, is as follows: DGGITQSPKYLFRKEGQNVTLSCEQNLNHDAMYWYRQDPGQGLRLIYYSQIVNDFQKGDIAEGYSVSREKKESFPLTVTSAQKNPTAFYLCASSHPYQYRVGGANVLTFGAGSRLTVL.

The chain links TRBV7-9 to TRBJ1-1, with 8 bases that match TRBD1. CDR1 is SEHNR, CDR2 FQNEAQ, per germline (reference sequence). V trimming: 3 bases; J trimming: 10 bases; junction bases outside the gene matches: 10. The CDR3 runs to 14 residues. The DNA of the CDR3 is TGTGCCAGCAGCTTTCAGATCACAGGGGGTGGAGCTTTCTTT. It codes for CASSFQITGGGAFF.